A single T cell receptor (beta chain) is shown here with its context. Its antigen is undetermined. This sample stems from a study of vaccination effects on CD4 cells after COVID-19. General observations from the study: In the study, convalescent patients were few, and early post-infection timepoints were absent.

Antigen-specific CD4+ T cells were expanded (with viral peptide pools) by the ViraFEST assay ahead of sequencing. The culture ran for approximately 10 days, and then CD4+ T cells were isolated. Each person got two doses of an mRNA SARS-CoV-2 vaccine, BNT162b2 or mRNA-1273. Absence of prior SARS-CoV-2 infection characterized the vaccine recipients, who showed negative nucleocapsid antibodies. The method was immunoSEQ multiplex PCR; TCRdb's version includes in-frame clones alone and lacks a portion of them. This sample yields around 16,000 clones, of which roughly 70% are seen a single time; 8% to 9.5% belongs to the top ten. Trimming removed 0 bases from V and 1 base from J, with 3 bases in between. There are 13 residues in the CDR3. CDR1 is SGHNT and CDR2 is YENEEA in the germline V gene.

The sample in question was CD4+ T cells from PBMCs cultured with SARS-CoV-2 spike peptides, obtained after COVID-19 vaccination. The rearrangement joins TRBV11-3 to TRBJ1-1; D remains unclear. The TCR sequence derives from a human donor who received a COVID-19 vaccine. CDR3 amino acids: CASSLEGNTEAFF. In DNA form, the CDR3 reads TGTGCCAGCAGCTTAGAGGGGAACACTGAAGCTTTCTTT. The full variable domain, rest sourced from reference TRBV11-3 and TRBJ1-1, is EAGVVQSPRYKIIEKKQPVAFWCNPISGHNTLYWYLQNLGQGPELLIRYENEEAVDDSQLPKDRFSAERLKGVDSTLKIQPAELGDSAVYLCASSLEGNTEAFFGQGTRLTVV.